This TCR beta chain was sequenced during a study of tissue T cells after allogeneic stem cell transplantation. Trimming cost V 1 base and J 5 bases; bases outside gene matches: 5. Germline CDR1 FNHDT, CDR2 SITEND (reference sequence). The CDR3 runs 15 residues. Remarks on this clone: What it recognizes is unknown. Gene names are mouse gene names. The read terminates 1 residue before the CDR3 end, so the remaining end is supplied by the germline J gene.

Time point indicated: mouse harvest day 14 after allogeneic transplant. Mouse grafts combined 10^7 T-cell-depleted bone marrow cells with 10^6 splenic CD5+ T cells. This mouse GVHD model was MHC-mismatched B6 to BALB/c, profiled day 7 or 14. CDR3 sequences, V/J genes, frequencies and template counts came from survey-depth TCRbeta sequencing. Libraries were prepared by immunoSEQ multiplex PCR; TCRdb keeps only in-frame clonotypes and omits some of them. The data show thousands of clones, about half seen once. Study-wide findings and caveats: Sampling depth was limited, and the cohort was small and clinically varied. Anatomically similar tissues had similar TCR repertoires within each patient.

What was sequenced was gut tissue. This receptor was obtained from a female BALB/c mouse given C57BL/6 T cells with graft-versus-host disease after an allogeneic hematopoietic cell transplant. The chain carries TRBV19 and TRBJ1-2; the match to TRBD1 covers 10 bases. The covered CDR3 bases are TGTGCCAGCAGTATAACCGGGACAGGGGAATCCGACTACACC. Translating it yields CASSITGTGESDYT. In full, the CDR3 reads CASSITGTGESDYTF.